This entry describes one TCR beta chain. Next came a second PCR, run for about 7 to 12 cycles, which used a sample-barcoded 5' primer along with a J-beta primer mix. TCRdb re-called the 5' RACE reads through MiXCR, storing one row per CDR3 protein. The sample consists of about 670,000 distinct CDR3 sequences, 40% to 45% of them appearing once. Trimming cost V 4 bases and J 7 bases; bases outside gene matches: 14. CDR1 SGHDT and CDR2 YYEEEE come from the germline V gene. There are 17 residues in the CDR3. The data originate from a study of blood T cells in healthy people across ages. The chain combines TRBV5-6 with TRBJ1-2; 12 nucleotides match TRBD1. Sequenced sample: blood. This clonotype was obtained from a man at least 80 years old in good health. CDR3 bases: TGTGCCAGCAGCATCTCCGCAACCGGGACAGGGGGCTTTGGCTACACCTTC. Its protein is CASSISATGTGGFGYTF.